This T cell receptor (beta chain) was sequenced during a study of circulating and synovial CD4+ cells in juvenile arthritis (dated by TCRdb to 2013 to 2014). Study-wide context: Within each patient, the TCRbeta CDR3 repertoires of synovial CD4 T cells, bulk blood CD4 T cells and circulating HLA-DR+ CD4 T cells were compared. Repertoire sequencing was performed with the aim of confirming enrichment of synovial clonotypes in a circulating synovial-like CD4 T cell subset.

What the research found in general, with its limitations: Circulating pathogenic-like lymphocytes clustered with synovial T cells and shared a substantially higher fraction of CDR3 sequences with synovium than bulk blood. Lower diversity was observed in synovial and circulating pathogenic-like lymphocyte repertoires than in bulk blood CD4 repertoires, and some CPL samples were found to be as oligoclonal as synovium. No difference between circulating pathogenic-like lymphocytes and bulk blood T cells was detected by traditional Vbeta family usage analysis. CPL and bulk blood CD4 samples differed in T cell genome counts by at least an order of magnitude, so sample-size effects were addressed. Because overlap with synovium rose as sequencing depth increased, the measured fractions of shared clonotypes likely underestimated the overlap of the full repertoire.

Regarding this clone: Which antigen it targets is not known. Per-base qualities were not stored, and no clone one base away is much larger.

Library preparation was by the immunoSEQ multiplex PCR assay. An external provider performed TCRbeta CDR3 sequencing as a commercial service. Per the original workflow: Productive nucleotide sequences and amino acid sequences obtained through in silico translation were used in the analyses. Diversity was measured with Renyi entropy across alpha values, using the median of 200 repeated subsamples to equalise sample size. For clustering, the distance between each pair of repertoires was computed as one minus the Chao-modified Jaccard index, which corrected for under-sampling. Frequency-weighted overlap with synovial clonotypes was computed over 200 sample sizes, 200 draws without replacement each, and reported at the smaller sample's size. The table was pulled from immuneACCESS by TCRdb, which kept in-frame rearrangements only. Such tables lose some clones; where checked, under half of the loss comes from unresolved V genes, and the rest has no known cause. V, J and clone size derive from that table, while D and trimming were established from the DNA sequence. Across this sample there are tens of thousands of clones, with 90% to 95% seen only once. Approximately 0.7% of the sample rests with the top ten.

The sequenced samples were obtained from patients with active juvenile idiopathic arthritis. Right after thawing, the cells went straight into sorting, and Live/Dead Fixable Near-IR Stain was used to exclude dead cells. The V end loses 1 base and the J end loses 5 bases, and a stretch of 9 bases separates them. Measured from the cysteine to the phenylalanine, the CDR3 is 14 residues long. Left in the record is the CDR3 DNA by itself, 42 bases read in frame from the first base. The germline V gene supplies CDR1 SGHTA and CDR2 FQGNSA. Recombination joined TRBV7-2 with TRBJ1-5; the D gene identity is not certain. Sequenced: CD4+ T cells from blood. The sequence came from a human donor with juvenile idiopathic arthritis. The nucleotide sequence is TGTGCCAGCAGCTTAGGGGAGCTCTATCAGCCCCAGCATTTT. This gives the protein CASSLGELYQPQHF.